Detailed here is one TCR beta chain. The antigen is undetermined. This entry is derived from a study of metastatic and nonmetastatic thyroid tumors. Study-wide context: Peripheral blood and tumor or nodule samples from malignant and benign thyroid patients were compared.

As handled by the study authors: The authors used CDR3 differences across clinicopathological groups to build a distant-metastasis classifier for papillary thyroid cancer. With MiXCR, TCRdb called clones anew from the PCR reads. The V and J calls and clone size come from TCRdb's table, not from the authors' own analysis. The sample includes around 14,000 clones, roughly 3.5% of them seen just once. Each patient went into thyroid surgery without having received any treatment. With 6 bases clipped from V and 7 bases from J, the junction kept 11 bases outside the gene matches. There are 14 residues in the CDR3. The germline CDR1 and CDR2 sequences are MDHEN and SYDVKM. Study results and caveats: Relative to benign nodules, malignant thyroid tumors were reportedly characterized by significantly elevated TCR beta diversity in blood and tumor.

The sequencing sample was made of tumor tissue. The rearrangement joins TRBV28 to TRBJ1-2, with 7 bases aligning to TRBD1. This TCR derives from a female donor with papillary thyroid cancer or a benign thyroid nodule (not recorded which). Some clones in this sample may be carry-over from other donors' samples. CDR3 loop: CASRLQGDEGGYTF. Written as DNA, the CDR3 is TGTGCCAGCAGACTTCAGGGGGATGAGGGTGGCTACACCTTC.